These 23 T cell receptor beta chains share one sample of origin, sequenced in a study of shared clonotypes between healthy human individuals. Naive CD8 cells lacked CD45RO and underwent positive selection for CCR7, leaving out terminally differentiated effector memory CD45RA+ cells. Only in-frame clones appear in the TCRdb table, and some are missing; sequencing was by immunoSEQ multiplex PCR. In the table there are roughly 2,000,000 clones, about 95% of which are singletons. The sequenced sample consisted of naive CD8+ T cells sorted from blood. Receptors were obtained from a man aged 18 to 30 in good health.

V and J are TRBV5-1 and TRBJ2-7; the D gene could be TRBD1 or TRBD2 (5 bases each). Trimming stripped 7 bases from V and 7 bases from J, with 15 bases between. This CDR3 contains 12 residues. Per germline, CDR1 SGHRS and CDR2 YFSETQ. The CDR3 protein is CASYGAPGEQYF. As DNA, the CDR3 is TGCGCCAGCTACGGGGCGCCGGGGGAGCAGTACTTC. The full variable domain, completed using reference TRBV5-1 and TRBJ2-7, is KAGVTQTPRYLIKTRGQQVTLSCSPISGHRSVSWYQQTPGQGLQFLFEYFSETQRNKGNFPGRFSGRQFSNSRSEMNVSTLELGDSALYLCASYGAPGEQYFGPGTRLTVT.

The chain is built from TRBV4-3 and TRBJ2-7, with D possibly being TRBD1 (6 bases). The CDR3 runs 16 residues. Germline V gives CDR1 LGHNA, CDR2 YSLEER. The V end was cut by 3 bases, the J end by 2 bases, with 17 bases between. The CDR3: CASSQGWDTGTYEQYF. In nucleotides, the CDR3 is TGCGCCAGCAGCCAGGGATGGGACACGGGGACCTACGAGCAGTACTTC.

This clone has only one observation. This chain links TRBV13 with TRBJ2-4; TRBD2 aligns across 12 bases. Trimming removed 0 bases from V and 4 bases from J; junction bases left unmatched: 4. This CDR3 contains 17 residues. The germline gives CDR1 PRHDT, CDR2 FYEKMQ (reference sequence). Written as DNA, the CDR3 is TGTGCCAGCAGCTTAGGCCTAGCGGGAGGGGAAAAAAACATTCAGTACTTC. It specifies CASSLGLAGGEKNIQYF. The full variable domain, rest sourced from reference TRBV13 and TRBJ2-4, is AAGVIQSPRHLIKEKRETATLKCYPIPRHDTVYWYQQGPGQDPQFLISFYEKMQSDKGSIPDRFSAQQFSDYHSELNMSSLELGDSALYFCASSLGLAGGEKNIQYFGAGTRLSVL.

The chain is built from TRBV18 and TRBJ2-3, with D unclear. V was clipped by 3 bases and J by 4 bases, with 11 bases between them. The CDR3 runs 14 residues. Germline CDR1 and CDR2: KGHSH and LQKENI. The CDR3 sequence is CASSPERFPDTQYF. The CDR3 nucleotides read TGTGCCAGCTCACCCGAACGTTTCCCAGATACGCAGTATTTT.

This clone was seen only once. The chain employs TRBV11-2 and TRBJ2-1; maybe TRBD2 (6 bases). Per the germline V gene, CDR1 is SGHAT and CDR2 is FQNNGV. V lost 0 bases and J 10 bases, leaving 10 bases between the germline ends. This CDR3 has 13 residues. CDR3 sequence reads: CASSLELAGEQFF. CDR3 DNA: TGTGCCAGCAGCTTAGAACTAGCTGGGGAGCAGTTCTTC.

The chain joins TRBV7-8 to TRBJ1-1, with 8 bases lining up with TRBD1. The V gene's germline CDR1 is SGHVS and CDR2 FQNEAQ. The junction had 5 bases not matched to a gene; V was cut back by 4 bases and J by 4 bases. The CDR3 is 14 amino acids. The CDR3 loop reads CASSSLGTGTEAFF. The CDR3 DNA reads as TGTGCCAGCAGCTCCCTGGGGACAGGCACTGAAGCTTTCTTT.

The chain recombines TRBV27 with TRBJ1-1; D remains ambiguous. Deletions cut 6 bases from V and 0 bases from J, with 8 bases between. The germline CDR1 and CDR2 sequences are MNHEY and SMNVEV (reference sequence). CDR3 length: 13 amino acids. The chain's CDR3 is CASSATMNTEAFF. CDR3 bases: TGTGCCAGCAGCGCAACCATGAACACTGAAGCTTTCTTT.

The J gene is TRBJ1-1, the V gene TRBV2; D unresolved. The CDR3 sequence is 15 residues long. The ends were cut back, 6 bases at V and 1 base at J, with 15 bases in the middle. Germline CDR1 is SNHLY and CDR2 is FYNNEI. DNA of the CDR3: TGTGCCAGCAGCCTTTGGGATCCCCAGAACACTGAAGCTTTCTTT. Its protein is CASSLWDPQNTEAFF.

The gene calls are TRBV5-4 and TRBJ1-1; 9 bases align to TRBD1. V dropped 4 bases and J dropped 5; count of bases not matched to a gene: 6. Per germline, CDR1 SGHNT and CDR2 YYREEE (reference sequence). The CDR3 totals 14 residues. CDR3 sequence: CASSPGQGATEAFF. CDR3 DNA sequence: TGTGCCAGCAGCCCGGGACAGGGTGCTACTGAAGCTTTCTTT.

This chain connects TRBV14 to TRBJ1-5; D possibly corresponds to TRBD1 (5 bases). The V and J ends lost 4 bases and 2 bases respectively, with 27 bases between them. This CDR3 is built from 20 residues. Germline V CDR1 and CDR2: SGHDN, FVKESK. The CDR3 nucleotides read TGTGCCAGCAGCCGCCATAGGACAAACCCGGAACCAGCGGGCAATCAGCCCCAGCATTTT. It specifies CASSRHRTNPEPAGNQPQHF.

This clone was seen a single time. Other DNA sequences of this sample code for an identical CDR3. The genes are TRBV5-6 and TRBJ1-5; TRBD1 might be the D (5 bases). The ends were cut back, 2 bases at V and 7 bases at J, with 13 bases in the middle. The CDR3 runs to 14 residues. Germline V lookup: CDR1 SGHDT, CDR2 YYEEEE. CDR3: CASSLGGGNQPQHF. DNA of the CDR3: TGTGCCAGCAGCTTAGGCGGGGGGAACCAGCCCCAGCATTTT.

J is TRBJ2-7 and V is TRBV6-6; no definite D call. Germline CDR1 MNHNY, CDR2 SVGAGI (reference sequence). The CDR3 contains 14 residues. The V and J ends lost 2 bases and 4 bases respectively, with 12 bases between them. The CDR3 sequence: CASSYISGGYEQYF. The CDR3 coding sequence is TGTGCCAGCAGTTACATTTCGGGCGGATACGAGCAGTACTTC.

CDR3 sequence (DNA): TGTGCCAGCAGCGCCGCTGGGGGCACTGAAGCTTTCTTT. It specifies CASSAAGGTEAFF. V and J are TRBV11-2 and TRBJ1-1, with D possibly being TRBD1 (5 bases). V lost 5 bases, J lost 4 bases, and 11 bases lay in between. CDR1 and CDR2 from the germline V gene are SGHAT and FQNNGV. CDR3 length: 13 residues.

Concerning this clone: This sample includes further DNA sequences coding for the same CDR3. The chain has TRBV6-5 and TRBJ1-1; D gene unclear. Between the trimmed V and J ends, which lost 6 bases and 3 bases, there was a span of 8 bases. CDR1 and CDR2 from the germline V gene are MNHEY and SVGAGI. The length of the CDR3 is 12 residues. This CDR3 reads CASSREDTEAFF. The CDR3, as DNA: TGTGCCAGCAGCCGAGAGGACACTGAAGCTTTCTTT.

The chain links TRBV28 to TRBJ1-5, with a possible D match to TRBD1 (5 bases). Per the germline V gene, CDR1 is MDHEN and CDR2 is SYDVKM. The ends were cut back, 6 bases at V and 2 bases at J, with 20 bases in the middle. This CDR3 has 17 amino acids. CDR3 region: CASRISLGGIGNQPQHF. The CDR3 bases are TGTGCCAGCAGGATATCCCTGGGGGGTATTGGCAATCAGCCCCAGCATTTT.

A note on this clone: The sample contains more than one DNA sequence encoding this CDR3. The chain joins TRBV10-1 to TRBJ2-2; D unresolved. The CDR3 sequence is 12 residues long. The V end was cut by 3 bases, the J end by 4 bases, with 3 bases between. In germline, CDR1 is WNHNN, CDR2 SYGVQD (reference sequence). The CDR3 nucleotides are TGCGCCAGCAGTGAAGGCACCGGGGAGCTGTTTTTT. It translates to CASSEGTGELFF.

This clone appeared once. The chain combines TRBV7-9 with TRBJ1-4; D unclear. V shed 5 bases and J shed 4 bases, with 17 bases lying between them. This CDR3 comprises 16 residues. The germline gives CDR1 SEHNR, CDR2 FQNEAQ (reference sequence). CDR3 DNA sequence: TGTGCCAGCAGCGAAAATGAAGGGCTGGGTAATGAAAAACTGTTTTTT. Translated, it gives CASSENEGLGNEKLFF.

CDR3 sequence reads: CASSKTGFGNQPQHF. The CDR3 nucleotides read TGTGCCAGCAGCAAAACAGGGTTTGGCAATCAGCCCCAGCATTTT. This chain connects TRBV27 to TRBJ1-5, with D perhaps TRBD1 (6 bases). Germline V gene sequence: CDR1 MNHEY, CDR2 SMNVEV (reference sequence). The CDR3 length is 15 residues. Trimming took off 6 bases at V and 2 bases at J, with 14 bases between the two ends.

V usage is TRBV5-1 and J usage is TRBJ2-7; TRBD1 agrees at 9 bases. Germline trimming cut 0 bases from V and 5 bases from J; bases unmatched to any gene: 9. The germline V gene encodes CDR1 SGHRS and CDR2 YFSETQ. CDR3 length: 16 amino acids. CDR3 residues: CASSLAPGTGLHEQYF. The CDR3 region has the DNA TGCGCCAGCAGCTTGGCACCCGGGACAGGGCTTCACGAGCAGTACTTC.

CDR3 sequence (DNA): TGTGCCAGCAGTGAGTGGGGGCCCGGGCCGACTAGCACAGATACGCAGTATTTT. Its translation is CASSEWGPGPTSTDTQYF. The V and J genes are TRBV6-1 and TRBJ2-3; possible D gene TRBD1, 6 bases. Trimming shortened V by 3 bases and J by 0 bases, and 19 bases separated the two germline ends. The germline V gene encodes CDR1 MNHNS and CDR2 SASEGT. The CDR3 contains 18 residues.

This clone occurred once. V is TRBV4-1 and J is TRBJ2-5; D gene uncertain. The CDR3 runs 15 residues. Trimming stripped 0 bases from V and 1 base from J, with 9 bases between. The germline CDR1 and CDR2 sequences are MGHRA and YSYEKL. This chain's CDR3 is CASSQDSPGQETQYF. For the CDR3, the DNA is TGCGCCAGCAGCCAAGATTCCCCCGGCCAAGAGACCCAGTACTTC.

The chain has TRBV7-6 and TRBJ2-5; no definite D call. Per germline, CDR1 SGHVS and CDR2 FNYEAQ. Trimming shortened V by 3 bases and J by 3 bases, and 14 bases separated the two germline ends. There are 15 residues in the CDR3. Here the CDR3 reads CASSFLRTGKETQYF. For the CDR3, the DNA is TGTGCCAGCAGCTTCTTAAGGACGGGTAAAGAGACCCAGTACTTC.

The V call is TRBV6-6, the J call TRBJ2-7, with D tentatively TRBD2 (5 bases). The CDR3 length is 16 residues. The germline V gene encodes CDR1 MNHNY and CDR2 SVGAGI (reference sequence). Trimming removed 0 bases from V and 0 bases from J, with 12 bases in between. The CDR3 here is CASSYSMEASSYEQYF. The CDR3 nucleotides read TGTGCCAGCAGTTACTCGATGGAGGCATCCTCCTACGAGCAGTACTTC.